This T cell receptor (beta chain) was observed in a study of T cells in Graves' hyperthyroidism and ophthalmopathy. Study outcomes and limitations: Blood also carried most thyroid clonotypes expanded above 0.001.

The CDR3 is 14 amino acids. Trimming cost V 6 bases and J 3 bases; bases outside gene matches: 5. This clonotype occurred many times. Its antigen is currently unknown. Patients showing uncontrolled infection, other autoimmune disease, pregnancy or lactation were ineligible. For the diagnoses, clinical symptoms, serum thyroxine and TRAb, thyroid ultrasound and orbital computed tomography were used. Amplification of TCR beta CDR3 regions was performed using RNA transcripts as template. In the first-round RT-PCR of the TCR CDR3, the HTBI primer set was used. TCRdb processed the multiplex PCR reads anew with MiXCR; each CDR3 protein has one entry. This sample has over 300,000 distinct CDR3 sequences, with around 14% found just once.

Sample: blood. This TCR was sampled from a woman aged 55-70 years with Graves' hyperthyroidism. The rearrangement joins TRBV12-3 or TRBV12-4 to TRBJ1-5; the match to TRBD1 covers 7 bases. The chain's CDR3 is CASSYRGPNQPQHF. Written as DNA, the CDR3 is TGTGCCAGCAGCTACAGGGGTCCCAATCAGCCCCAGCATTTT.